This TCR beta chain was documented in a study of OX40 agonist ivuxolimab in advanced cancers. Study as a whole: Prior therapy, whether anti-PD-1, anti-PD-L1 or anti-CTLA-4, was allowed, and approximately 37% had some.

TCRdb's table, derived via immunoSEQ multiplex PCR, lists solely in-frame clones and lacks some. In the table there are 55,000 to 65,000 clones, 75% to 90% of which are singletons. Blood samples were obtained at baseline, cycle 4 day 1, and cycle 7 day 1. V was clipped by 0 bases and J by 1 base, with 8 bases between them. CDR1 SGHKS and CDR2 YYEKEE come from the germline V gene (reference sequence). The CDR3 runs 15 residues. This clone was observed a single time. This chain links TRBV5-5 with TRBJ1-5; no clear D gene. Sequencing used CD4+ or CD8+ T cells sorted from blood, obtained in a trial of the OX40 agonist ivuxolimab. This clonotype was obtained from an adult with an advanced solid tumor such as melanoma, head and neck, liver or kidney cancer. CDR3 sequence reads: CASSLERNSNQPQHF. For the CDR3, the DNA is TGTGCCAGCAGCTTGGAGAGGAACAGCAATCAGCCCCAGCATTTT.